This T cell receptor beta chain was identified during a study of cytomegalovirus exposure and HLA in healthy donors (TCRdb year 2017). For the wider study: In an earlier analysis of roughly 500 of the donors, about 260 Gb of sequence data and approximately 120 million unique TCR beta sequences from some 170 million T cells were reported. The study aimed to test whether signatures of past pathogen exposure could be identified by cataloging public T cell receptors. Using immunosequencing, the study profiled T cell repertoires from fewer than 700 subjects and related those repertoires to cytomegalovirus serostatus. In a later genetic analysis, genome-wide SNP genotypes for about three fifths of the 666 donors were used, and that subset was treated as a discovery cohort. Rather than using new phenotypic data, the later analysis identified candidate immune exposures from TCR beta sequences and from how often those sequences occurred across donors. The number of donors typed differed by locus, with roughly 629-640 for A, B, C, DRB1 and DQB1, around 500 for DQA1, over 600 for DPA1, and some 470 for DPB1. About 330 gigabases of sequencing data and 91 million or so unique TCR sequences made up an early release that covered several hundred HLA-typed donors. An earlier analysis of approximately 640 of the donors applied high-throughput TCR beta sequencing to assess whether each TCR beta V gene segment acted as functional or pseudogenic. Roughly five DR-DQ haplotypes were treated as single units for association and clustering because of strong linkage in the cohort. The genetic ancestry cluster associated with self-reported Caucasian donors included 70% to 85% of the approximately 430 genotyped donors. To study patterns of TCR occurrence, a later analysis re-analyzed previously published TCR beta repertoires from 500 to 850 donors and added high-resolution HLA genotyping. Donor age, sex, ethnicity and CMV serostatus were compiled alongside the repertoire data. Both class I and class II loci were covered by HLA typing, at four-digit resolution. All discovery cohort repertoires had been generated using a single sequencing platform. Along with the approximately 600-subject first cohort, a separate validation cohort of more than 90 different subjects was used. On average, roughly 250,000 unique TCR beta nucleotide sequences were sequenced per donor among some 430 genotyped donors of the cohort, with roughly 18% of those sequences being non-productive. High-throughput TCR immunosequencing, statistical association of individual TCRs with disease status, and machine learning were combined to predict cytomegalovirus infection status. The study at large found these results: According to a later genetic analysis, donors in an Asian-associated ancestry cluster had fewer N-insertions in productive TCRs than the approximately 670-donor mean. A further reported finding was that TCR beta sequences accurately predicted the HLA-A and HLA-B alleles for most subjects in the first cohort. The authors suggested that the approach could potentially be generalized to other disease states and immunological phenotypes. While some public TCRs were present in many individuals, most TCR sequences turned up only very rarely across donors. A later genetic analysis associated a missense DCLRE1C variant with V-gene and J-gene trimming of TCR beta chains, and an independent cohort replicated the association. In both the original and validation cohorts, the classifier was reported to diagnose cytomegalovirus status with high specificity and sensitivity. Compared with equally common non-associated chains, HLA-associated TCR beta chains in a later analysis were more clonally expanded and had lower generation probabilities. HLA typing was unavailable for some donors at each locus, so association tests used only the typed subset. Over 15 rarely observed V segments, including chromosome 9 orphons, were excluded from the earlier analysis of just under 600 of the donors because counts were too low. In a later analysis, the rate of TCR association differed among HLA loci, with DRB1 alleles having the most associated TCRs and HLA-C alleles having the fewest. In vitro tests confirmed that a few of the cytomegalovirus-associated TCR beta chains recognize cytomegalovirus antigens. The study listed 150 to 200 TCR beta chains as associated with cytomegalovirus. Sequencing depth was assumed to be roughly uniform across donors in the presence/absence analyses, though that assumption may not hold. In an earlier analysis of roughly 500 of the donors, most TCR beta V segments appeared in productive rearrangements about 87% or about 30% of the time, broadly matching IMGT annotations. A later analysis associated about 16,000 TCR beta sequences with specific HLA alleles at a false discovery rate of 0.05. According to a later analysis, parvovirus B19, influenza, CMV and Epstein-Barr virus appeared linked to several top co-occurrence clusters. The 87-base-pair reads could not distinguish some IMGT-functional V segments, including TRBV6-2 and TRBV6-3, so those segments were excluded. When HLA alleles, especially DR and DQ, strongly co-occurred, TCR associations were difficult to assign to individual alleles. Correlated functional status among segregating V segments might reflect linkage disequilibrium, but an unknown experimental factor could not be ruled out. A later analysis found that most CMV-associated TCR beta chains appeared HLA-restricted, with HLA associations seemingly driven largely by CMV exposure. Immune exposure information for the cohort was limited to CMV serostatus. The cohort was sequenced for TCR beta chains only, and without alpha or paired-chain data the features that could be detected were limited. A cluster of highly shared sequence variants was judged likely to represent a technical artifact of the sequencing pipeline.

According to the germline V gene, CDR1 reads LGHNA and CDR2 reads YNFKEQ. The CDR3, cysteine through phenylalanine, is 16 amino acids long. Just CDR3 DNA is preserved here, 48 bases in frame from base 1. Turning to this clone: Which antigen it targets is not known. Relative to the germline gene, one junction end is altered; a read error may explain this.

Libraries were made using the immunoSEQ multiplex PCR assay. For the multiplex PCR, a mixture combining 60 forward primers for TCR Vbeta segments and 13 reverse primers for TCR Jbeta segments was used. The CDR3 region of rearranged TCR beta genes was amplified from genomic DNA with a multiplex PCR assay. The Illumina HiSeq System was used to sequence the amplified TCR beta libraries as 87-base-pair reads. In the authors' own workflow: A later analysis tallied roughly 78 million unique TCR beta chains across the 650 to 750 repertoires, and approximately 12 million of those chains were shared by two or more donors. A nearest-neighbor algorithm error-corrected the raw reads and collapsed the reads into unique sequences, merging closely related sequences to remove PCR and sequencing errors. Alignment of CDR3 sequences to IMGT reference sequences was used to assign V, D and J gene segments. Each retained sequence needed at least a six-nucleotide match to both a V gene segment and a J gene segment. A rearrangement was called productive if the CDR3 had no stop codons and remained in frame with V and J, and every other rearrangement was called non-productive. Following IMGT convention, CDR3 was defined as the stretch from the second conserved V-encoded cysteine up to the conserved J-encoded phenylalanine. The earlier analysis of some 550 of the donors excluded any sequence lacking an unambiguous match to a single V gene segment. An earlier analysis of a few hundred of the donors classified V segments as functional when productive rearrangements were above 56.7% and as segregating when the standard deviation between donors was above 5%. A statistical classification framework was built to diagnose cytomegalovirus status from the catalog of TCR beta chain sequences. V and J gene assignment, in a later analysis, came from comparing TCR nucleotide sequences with IMGT/GENE-DB human TR gene sequences. Using the TCRdist pipeline, a later analysis assigned CDR3 sequences along with most-parsimonious VDJ recombination scenarios. In a later analysis, each TCR beta chain was defined by its CDR3 amino acid sequence together with its V-gene family, and reads lacking a unique V-gene family were excluded. As a way to deal with suspected cross-contamination and a sequencing artifact, a later analysis dropped approximately 590 nucleotide sequences that were highly shared and had low generation probability. In a later analysis, a clonal expansion index was calculated for each public chain from normalized within-repertoire ranks of inferred template counts. Generation probabilities in a later analysis came from a VDJ recombination model fitted to out-of-frame rearrangements, and those results were checked against IGoR. A later analysis scored TCR-TCR, TCR-HLA and TCR-CMV co-occurrence with hypergeometric tests, applying a repertoire-size bias correction to TCR pairs. To estimate false discovery rates, a later analysis permuted the HLA or CMV assignments 20 times. In a later analysis, co-occurring TCRs were grouped with DBSCAN, and TCRdist sequence similarity was added when clustering was performed within HLA-allele-positive subsets. Repertoires with fewer than 30,000 or more than 120,000 public chains were left out of co-occurrence clustering, as were about five repertoires with anomalous nucleotide sharing. TCRdb obtained this table from immuneACCESS and retained in-frame rearrangements with V and J assigned. These tables miss some clones; where compared with another copy, unresolved V genes account for less than half of the shortfall, and the remainder is unexplained. Clone size and the V and J calls come from that table; the DNA yielded D and trimming. The sample table contains 150,000 or so clones; only one count was recorded for 80% of them. The ten largest clonotypes hold about 1.3% of the sample.

The cohort consisted of some 670 healthy bone marrow donors. All cohort members were sampled while nominally healthy, although unrecorded immune exposures were likely present. The donor was CMV seronegative and was included in the group of a few hundred seronegative cohort members. A peripheral blood sample was provided by each donor, and peripheral blood mononuclear cells were used for TCR beta sequencing. The Qiagen DNeasy Blood Extraction Kit was used to extract genomic DNA from the blood cell samples. The clonotype originates from a man aged 30-40 years in good health and CMV-seronegative. Sequenced: PBMCs. Here the chain combines TRBV4-2 and TRBJ2-7; 9 of the junction bases match TRBD2. The CDR3 region has the sequence CASSQQRTSVSHEQYF. The DNA reads as follows: TGTGCCAGCAGCCAGCAGAGGACTAGCGTCTCCCACGAGCAGTACTTC.